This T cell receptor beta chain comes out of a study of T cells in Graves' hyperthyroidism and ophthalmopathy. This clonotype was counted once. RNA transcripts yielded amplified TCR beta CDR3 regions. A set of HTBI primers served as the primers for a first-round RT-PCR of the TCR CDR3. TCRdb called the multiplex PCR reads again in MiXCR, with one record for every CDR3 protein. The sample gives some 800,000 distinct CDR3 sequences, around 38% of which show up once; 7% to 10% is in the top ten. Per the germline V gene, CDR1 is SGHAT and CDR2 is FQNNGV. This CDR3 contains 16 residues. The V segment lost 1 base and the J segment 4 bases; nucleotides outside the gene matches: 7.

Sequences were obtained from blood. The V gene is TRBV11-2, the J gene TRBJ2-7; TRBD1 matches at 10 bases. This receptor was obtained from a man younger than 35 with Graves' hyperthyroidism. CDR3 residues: CASSLASTGGSYEQYF. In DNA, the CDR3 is TGTGCCAGCAGCTTAGCGTCGACAGGGGGCTCGTACGAGCAGTACTTC.